A single sample is the source of the 26 T cell receptor beta chains below, sequenced in a study of control samples from healthy donors and cancer patients. This table comes from immunoSEQ multiplex PCR, and its TCRdb copy is limited to in-frame clones, with some not included. The sample has fewer than 200,000 clones, approximately 90% seen once. Sequencing was carried out using blood. These receptors originate from a man under 40 in good health.

CDR3 protein: CASSEDVGSNYGYTF. CDR3 in DNA: TGCGCCAGCAGTGAGGATGTGGGGTCAAACTATGGCTACACCTTC. V is TRBV10-2 and J is TRBJ1-2; unclear D gene. The V end was cut by 2 bases, the J end by 2 bases, with 12 bases between. CDR1 and CDR2 from the germline V gene are WSHSY and SAAADI. The CDR3 runs 15 residues.

The chain links TRBV9 to TRBJ2-1, with 9 bases matching TRBD2. Losses at the gene ends were 3 bases for V and 5 bases for J; bases not matched to a gene: 12. The CDR3 runs to 17 residues. CDR1 and CDR2 (germline): SGDLS, YYNGEE. The CDR3 spells CASSAYKGLADNNEQFF. In DNA form, the CDR3 reads TGTGCCAGCAGCGCATATAAGGGACTAGCAGACAACAATGAGCAGTTCTTC. Looking up the rest from reference TRBV9 and TRBJ2-1 gives the full variable domain: DSGVTQTPKHLITATGQRVTLRCSPRSGDLSVYWYQQSLDQGLQFLIQYYNGEERAKGNILERFSAQQFPDLHSELNLSSLELGDSALYFCASSAYKGLADNNEQFFGPGTRLTVL.

As regards this clone: The sample has other DNA sequences that encode this CDR3 too. This chain uses TRBV5-1 with TRBJ2-1, with D unclear. V was shortened by 0 bases and J by 6 bases, with 4 bases between the two germline ends. The CDR3 length is 12 residues. The germline gives CDR1 SGHRS, CDR2 YFSETQ. The CDR3 DNA reads TGCGCCAGCAGCTTGGGGGGCAATGAGCAGTTCTTC. Protein sequence: CASSLGGNEQFF.

This clone was observed a single time. The chain uses TRBV7-2 and TRBJ1-5; D is ambiguous. The germline V gene has CDR1 SGHTA and CDR2 FQGNSA. V was clipped by 2 bases and J by 5 bases, with 7 bases between them. The CDR3 extends over 13 amino acids. The CDR3 here is CASSLSGDQPQHF. The CDR3, as DNA: TGTGCCAGCAGCTTAAGCGGGGATCAGCCCCAGCATTTT.

The V call is TRBV19, the J call TRBJ2-1, with D perhaps matching TRBD2 (5 bases). Germline CDR1 and CDR2: LNHDA and SQIVND (reference sequence). Trimming cost V 3 bases and J 0 bases, with 9 bases left between them. The CDR3 is 15 residues long. CDR3 nucleotides: TGTGCCAGTAGTATGGCGGGCCACTCCTACAATGAGCAGTTCTTC. It is translated as CASSMAGHSYNEQFF.

This clone appeared a few times. This sequence joins TRBV6-1 and TRBJ2-5, with D unclear. The CDR3 has 15 amino acids. The V gene's germline CDR1 is MNHNS and CDR2 SASEGT. Trimming pared 3 bases from V and 1 base from J, leaving 12 bases between. CDR3 DNA sequence: TGTGCCAGCAGTGATGCGCGAAGCCGCCAAGAGACCCAGTACTTC. Translation: CASSDARSRQETQYF.

V gene TRBV7-8 combines with J gene TRBJ2-5; 11 nucleotides agree with TRBD1. CDR1 and CDR2 from the germline V gene are SGHVS and FQNEAQ. This CDR3 has 14 residues. V lost 5 bases and J lost 2; bases outside the gene matches: 1. As DNA, the CDR3 is TGTGCCAGCAGCGGGACAGGGGGTCAAGAGACCCAGTACTTC. Its protein is CASSGTGGQETQYF.

The CDR3 DNA follows: TGTGCCAGCAGCGCCCGGACAGGGGGCCCCTACGAGCAGTACTTC. Its protein product is CASSARTGGPYEQYF. The chain recombines TRBV7-8 with TRBJ2-7, with 11 bases that match TRBD1. Per germline, CDR1 SGHVS and CDR2 FQNEAQ. The CDR3 has 15 residues. The V segment lost 5 bases and the J segment 2 bases; nucleotides outside the gene matches: 5.

The chain couples TRBV13 to TRBJ2-6; D is ambiguous. Germline CDR1 PRHDT, CDR2 FYEKMQ (reference sequence). CDR3 length: 16 amino acids. Trimming took off 5 bases at V and 1 base at J, with 12 bases between the two ends. In nucleotides, the CDR3 is TGTGCCAGCAGCCCCCTAAGTGCATCTGGGGCCAACGTCCTGACTTTC. This encodes CASSPLSASGANVLTF.

The genes are TRBV3-1 (or the pseudogene TRBV3-2) and TRBJ1-4, with D perhaps matching TRBD1 (5 bases). Germline CDR1 and CDR2: LGHDT and YNNKEL (reference sequence). The CDR3 has 18 residues. Trimming removed 1 base from V and 2 bases from J, with 17 bases in between. In DNA, the CDR3 is TGTGCCAGCAGCCAAGTTATGGCAGGGAGGGCTACTAATGAAAAACTGTTTTTT. Translated, it gives CASSQVMAGRATNEKLFF.

This chain links TRBV5-4 with TRBJ2-7; D is unclear. The CDR3 is 14 amino acids. V gave up 0 bases and J gave up 0 bases, with 7 bases separating them. Germline CDR1 is SGHNT and CDR2 is YYREEE (reference sequence). The CDR3 loop is CASSLVGSSYEQYF. The DNA for the CDR3 is TGTGCCAGCAGCTTGGTTGGCAGCTCCTACGAGCAGTACTTC. The full variable domain, with the rest looked up from reference TRBV5-4 and TRBJ2-7, is ETGVTQSPTHLIKTRGQQVTLRCSSQSGHNTVSWYQQALGQGPQFIFQYYREEENGRGNFPPRFSGLQFPNYSSELNVNALELDDSALYLCASSLVGSSYEQYFGPGTRLTVT.

Concerning this clone itself: Distinct nucleotide sequences in the sample also encode this CDR3. This chain uses TRBV21-1 with TRBJ1-5. TRBV21-1 corresponds to a pseudogene. The CDR3 is 16 residues long. As DNA, the CDR3 is TGTGCCAGCAGCAAGACTCGGGGATGTAGCAATCAGCCCCAGCATTTT. It is translated as CASSKTRGCSNQPQHF.

The V and J genes are TRBV7-2 and TRBJ1-5; D possibly corresponds to TRBD1 (6 bases). The V end was cut by 3 bases, the J end by 4 bases, with 13 bases between. Germline V lookup: CDR1 SGHTA, CDR2 FQGNSA. The CDR3 sequence is 15 residues long. The CDR3 protein is CASSLGQGKNQPQHF. The CDR3 DNA is TGTGCCAGCAGCTTGGGCCAGGGGAAAAATCAGCCCCAGCATTTT.

The chain uses TRBV9 and TRBJ2-7, with D tentatively TRBD2 (5 bases). This CDR3 is 14 amino acids long. V was cut by 0 bases and J by 4 bases, with 11 bases left in between. CDR1 is SGDLS, CDR2 YYNGEE, per germline. CDR3 region: CASSVGGVSYEQYF. Here the CDR3 DNA reads TGTGCCAGCAGCGTAGGGGGAGTTTCTTACGAGCAGTACTTC.

V and J are TRBV9 and TRBJ1-4; the match to TRBD1 covers 10 bases. CDR3 length: 15 residues. V dropped 4 bases and J dropped 8; count of bases not matched to a gene: 8. CDR1 and CDR2 (germline): SGDLS, YYNGEE. The CDR3 sequence: CASSLRQGAVEKLFF. The CDR3, as DNA: TGTGCCAGCAGCCTCCGACAGGGGGCAGTCGAAAAACTGTTTTTT.

This clone appeared once. This chain links TRBV12-3 or TRBV12-4 with TRBJ2-3; 9 bases agree with TRBD1. CDR3 size: 13 residues. Trimming cost V 6 bases and J 5 bases; bases outside gene matches: 3. The CDR3 nucleotides read TGTGCCAGCAGCCGACAGGGGGTAGATACGCAGTATTTT. It encodes CASSRQGVDTQYF.

There are a few counts of this clone. The chain carries TRBV6-1 and TRBJ2-5; 7 positions match TRBD2. The CDR3 consists of 17 residues. V shed 4 bases, J shed 0 bases, and the junction held 11 bases outside the gene matches. Germline V gene lookup returns CDR1 MNHNS and CDR2 SASEGT. CDR3 region: CASSASRTRQYQETQYF. CDR3 sequence (DNA): TGTGCCAGCAGTGCCTCCCGGACTAGACAGTACCAAGAGACCCAGTACTTC.

The V call is TRBV6-6, the J call TRBJ1-2, with D possibly matching TRBD1 (5 bases). Germline lookup yields CDR1 MNHNY and CDR2 SVGAGI (reference sequence). The ends were cut back, 6 bases at V and 4 bases at J, with 9 bases in the middle. CDR3 length: 12 amino acids. The CDR3 sequence: CASRGESYGYTF. CDR3 DNA: TGTGCCAGCAGGGGGGAGTCCTATGGCTACACCTTC.

This clone came up a few times. The chain links TRBV7-8 to TRBJ2-2; TRBD2 matches 15 bases. The CDR3 is made up of 16 amino acids. V trimming: 5 bases; J trimming: 8 bases; junction bases outside the gene matches: 6. Per germline, CDR1 SGHVS and CDR2 FQNEAQ. CDR3 residues: CASSPRTSGGAGELFF. CDR3 coding DNA: TGTGCCAGCAGCCCCCGGACTAGCGGGGGGGCAGGGGAGCTGTTTTTT.

Details on this clone: Mismatch with germline at one junction end may stem from a read error. This chain joins TRBV6-5 and TRBJ2-1, with 9 positions matching TRBD1. CDR3 size: 12 residues. Germline CDR1 and CDR2: MNHEY and SVGAGI. The CDR3 DNA follows: TGTGCCAGCAGCTTGGACAGGGGTGAGAAGTTCTTC. Protein sequence: CASSLDRGEKFF.

The V gene is TRBV6-5, the J gene TRBJ2-7, with a tentative D call TRBD2 (5 bases). The germline gives CDR1 MNHEY, CDR2 SVGAGI. V was trimmed by 6 bases and J by 2 bases, leaving 11 bases between them. The CDR3 sequence is 13 residues long. Here the CDR3 reads CASRAGVPYEQYF. In DNA, the CDR3 is TGTGCCAGCAGGGCCGGGGTCCCCTACGAGCAGTACTTC.

This clone has a single count. This chain joins TRBV7-8 and TRBJ1-2; D call uncertain. Trimming cost V 1 base and J 8 bases, with 17 bases left between them. Germline values: CDR1 SGHVS, CDR2 FQNEAQ. CDR3 length: 15 amino acids. The CDR3 nucleotides read TGTGCCAGCAGCTTAGGATTCGGCAGCCGCTTGGGCTACACCTTC. This encodes CASSLGFGSRLGYTF.

A remark on this clone: Other DNA sequences in this specimen translate into the identical CDR3. J is TRBJ1-5 and V is TRBV5-1; perhaps TRBD1 as D (5 bases). Germline V gene lookup returns CDR1 SGHRS and CDR2 YFSETQ. The V and J ends lost 4 bases and 2 bases respectively, with 10 bases between them. The length of the CDR3 is 14 residues. The CDR3 loop reads CASSPGTGNQPQHF. CDR3 bases: TGCGCCAGCAGCCCAGGGACGGGCAATCAGCCCCAGCATTTT.

The chain recombines TRBV3-1 (or the pseudogene TRBV3-2) with TRBJ2-5; TRBD2 agrees at 16 bases. This CDR3 is built from 16 residues. Germline-derived CDR1 and CDR2 are LGHDT and YNNKEL (reference sequence). V lost 4 bases and J lost 5; bases outside the gene matches: 4. As DNA, the CDR3 is TGTGCCAGCAGCCTGGGACTAGCGGGGGGGCAGGAGACCCAGTACTTC. This encodes CASSLGLAGGQETQYF.

J is TRBJ2-7 and V is TRBV6-5; a weak D match, TRBD1 (6 bases). The CDR3 extends over 14 amino acids. Germline values: CDR1 MNHEY, CDR2 SVGAGI. V lost 5 bases and J 4 bases, leaving 15 bases between the germline ends. The CDR3 loop is CASSTTGHQYEQYF. The CDR3 nucleotides are TGTGCCAGCAGTACGACGGGACACCAATACGAGCAGTACTTC.

This chain links TRBV18 with TRBJ1-1; 7 bases map to TRBD1. Germline CDR1 KGHSH, CDR2 LQKENI. J lost 1 base, V lost 4 bases, and 6 bases had no gene match. The CDR3 consists of 15 residues. Written as DNA, the CDR3 is TGTGCCAGCTCACTCTCCGACAGGGCGAACACTGAAGCTTTCTTT. This codes for CASSLSDRANTEAFF. The whole variable domain, remainder taken from reference TRBV18 and TRBJ1-1, is NAGVMQNPRHLVRRRGQEARLRCSPMKGHSHVYWYRQLPEEGLKFMVYLQKENIIDESGMPKERFSAEFPKEGPSILRIQQVVRGDSAAYFCASSLSDRANTEAFFGQGTRLTVV.